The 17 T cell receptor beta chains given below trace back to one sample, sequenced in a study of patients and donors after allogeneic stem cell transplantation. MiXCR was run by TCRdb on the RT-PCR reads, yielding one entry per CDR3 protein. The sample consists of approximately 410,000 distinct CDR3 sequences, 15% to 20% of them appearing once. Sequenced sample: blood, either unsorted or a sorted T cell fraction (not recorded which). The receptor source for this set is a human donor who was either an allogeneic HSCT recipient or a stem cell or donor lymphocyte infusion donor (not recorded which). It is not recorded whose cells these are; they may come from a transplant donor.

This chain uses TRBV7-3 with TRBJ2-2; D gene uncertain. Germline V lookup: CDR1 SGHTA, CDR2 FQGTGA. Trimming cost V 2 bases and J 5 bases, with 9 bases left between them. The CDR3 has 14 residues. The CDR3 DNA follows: TGTGCCAGCAGCTTATCCCCCATGACCGGGGAGCTGTTTTTT. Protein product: CASSLSPMTGELFF.

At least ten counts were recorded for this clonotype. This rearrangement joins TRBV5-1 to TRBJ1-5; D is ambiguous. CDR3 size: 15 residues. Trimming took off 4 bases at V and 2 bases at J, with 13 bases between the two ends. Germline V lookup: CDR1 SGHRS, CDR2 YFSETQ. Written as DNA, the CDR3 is TGCGCCAGCAGCCCAGAGGGTGAGGGCAATCAGCCCCAGCATTTT. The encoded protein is CASSPEGEGNQPQHF.

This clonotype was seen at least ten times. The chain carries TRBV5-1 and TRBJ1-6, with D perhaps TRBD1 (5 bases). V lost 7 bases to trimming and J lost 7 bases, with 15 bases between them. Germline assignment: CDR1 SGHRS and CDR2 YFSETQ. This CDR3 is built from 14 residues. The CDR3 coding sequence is TGCGCCAGCGTGGCTGGGACCGCCAATTCACCCCTCCACTTT. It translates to CASVAGTANSPLHF.

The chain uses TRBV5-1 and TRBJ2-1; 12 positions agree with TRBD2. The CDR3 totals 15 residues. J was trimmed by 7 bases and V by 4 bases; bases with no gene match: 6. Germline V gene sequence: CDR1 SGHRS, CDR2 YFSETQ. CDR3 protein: CASSEGLAGLNEQFF. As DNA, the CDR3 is TGCGCCAGCAGCGAAGGACTAGCGGGACTGAATGAGCAGTTCTTC. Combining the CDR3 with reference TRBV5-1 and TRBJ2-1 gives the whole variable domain KAGVTQTPRYLIKTRGQQVTLSCSPISGHRSVSWYQQTPGQGLQFLFEYFSETQRNKGNFPGRFSGRQFSNSRSEMNVSTLELGDSALYLCASSEGLAGLNEQFFGPGTRLTVL.

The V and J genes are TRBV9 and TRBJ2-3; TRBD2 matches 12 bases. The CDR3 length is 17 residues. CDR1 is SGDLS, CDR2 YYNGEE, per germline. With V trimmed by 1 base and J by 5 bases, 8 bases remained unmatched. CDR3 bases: TGTGCCAGCAGCGTAAGAATGACTAGCGGGGGAGTAGATACGCAGTATTTT. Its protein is CASSVRMTSGGVDTQYF.

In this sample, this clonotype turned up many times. CDR3 DNA: TGCGCCAGCAGCTTGGACCCCCTCTACGAGCAGTACTTC. Translation: CASSLDPLYEQYF. The J gene is TRBJ2-7, the V gene TRBV5-1; D is ambiguous. Trimming stripped 0 bases from V and 3 bases from J, with 7 bases between. Looked up from germline, CDR1 is SGHRS and CDR2 is YFSETQ. The CDR3 is made up of 13 amino acids.

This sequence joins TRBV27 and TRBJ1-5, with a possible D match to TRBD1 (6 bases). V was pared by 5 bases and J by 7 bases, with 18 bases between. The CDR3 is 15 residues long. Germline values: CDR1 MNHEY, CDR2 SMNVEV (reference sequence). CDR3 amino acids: CASSRSGGARQPQHF. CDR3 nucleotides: TGTGCCAGCAGTCGGTCGGGGGGGGCTAGGCAGCCCCAGCATTTT.

CDR3 sequence: CASSVPGQGKTDTQYF. CDR3 sequence (DNA): TGTGCCAGTAGCGTCCCGGGACAGGGGAAAACAGATACGCAGTATTTT. The chain has TRBV19 and TRBJ2-3; TRBD1 aligns across 10 bases. The CDR3 is 16 residues long. Germline V lookup: CDR1 LNHDA, CDR2 SQIVND (reference sequence). V shed 6 bases and J 3 bases; nucleotides not matched to a gene: 9.

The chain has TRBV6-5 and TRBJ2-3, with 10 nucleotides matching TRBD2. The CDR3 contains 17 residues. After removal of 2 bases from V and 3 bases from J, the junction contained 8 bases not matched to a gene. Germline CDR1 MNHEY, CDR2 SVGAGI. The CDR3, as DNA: TGTGCCAGCAGTTACCCCCGACTAGCGGGTGGGACAGATACGCAGTATTTT. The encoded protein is CASSYPRLAGGTDTQYF.

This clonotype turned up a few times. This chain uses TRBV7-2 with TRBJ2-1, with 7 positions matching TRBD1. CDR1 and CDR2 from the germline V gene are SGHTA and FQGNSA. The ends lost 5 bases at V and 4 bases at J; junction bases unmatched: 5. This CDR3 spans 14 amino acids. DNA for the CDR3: TGTGCCAGCAGCCTGGGACAGATATACAATGAGCAGTTCTTC. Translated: CASSLGQIYNEQFF.

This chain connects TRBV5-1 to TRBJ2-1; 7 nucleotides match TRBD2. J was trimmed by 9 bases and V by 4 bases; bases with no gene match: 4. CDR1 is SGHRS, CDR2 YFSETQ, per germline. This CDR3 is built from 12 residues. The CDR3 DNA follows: TGCGCCAGCAGCGAGCCGGGGGGTGAGCAGTTCTTC. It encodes CASSEPGGEQFF.

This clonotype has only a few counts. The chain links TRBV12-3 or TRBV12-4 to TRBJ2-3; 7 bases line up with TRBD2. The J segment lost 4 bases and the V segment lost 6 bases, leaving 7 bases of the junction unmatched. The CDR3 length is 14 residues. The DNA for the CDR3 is TGTGCCAGCAGCCCGGGGGGAGGACCAGATACGCAGTATTTT. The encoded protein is CASSPGGGPDTQYF.

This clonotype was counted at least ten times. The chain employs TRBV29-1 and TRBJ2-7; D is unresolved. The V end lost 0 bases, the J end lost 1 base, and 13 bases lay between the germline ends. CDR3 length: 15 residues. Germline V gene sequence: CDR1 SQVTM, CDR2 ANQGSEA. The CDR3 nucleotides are TGCAGCGTTGAAGATAATGGCGGAAATTCCTACGAGCAGTACTTC. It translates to CSVEDNGGNSYEQYF.

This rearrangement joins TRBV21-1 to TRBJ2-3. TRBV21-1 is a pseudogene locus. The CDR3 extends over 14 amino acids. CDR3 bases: TGTGCCAGCAGCAAATGGGCAGTCACAGATACGCAGTATTTT. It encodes CASSKWAVTDTQYF.

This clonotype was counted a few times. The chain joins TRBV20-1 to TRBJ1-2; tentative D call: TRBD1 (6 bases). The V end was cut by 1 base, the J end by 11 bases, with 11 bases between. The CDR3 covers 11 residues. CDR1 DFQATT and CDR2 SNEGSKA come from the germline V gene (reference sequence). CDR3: CSARVQGFYTF. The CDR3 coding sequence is TGCAGTGCTAGAGTCCAGGGGTTTTACACCTTC.

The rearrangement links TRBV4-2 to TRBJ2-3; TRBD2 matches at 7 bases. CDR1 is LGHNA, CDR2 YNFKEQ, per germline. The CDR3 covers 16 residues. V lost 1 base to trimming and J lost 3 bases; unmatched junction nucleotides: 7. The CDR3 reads CASSQANKGGTDTQYF. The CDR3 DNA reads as TGTGCCAGCAGCCAAGCCAACAAGGGAGGGACAGATACGCAGTATTTT.

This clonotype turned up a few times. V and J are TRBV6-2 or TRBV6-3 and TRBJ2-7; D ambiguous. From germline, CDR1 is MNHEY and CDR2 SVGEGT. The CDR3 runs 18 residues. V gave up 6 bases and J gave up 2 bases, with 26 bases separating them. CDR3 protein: CASRTLKAGSRTPYEQYF. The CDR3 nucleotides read TGTGCCAGCAGAACCCTTAAGGCCGGCAGTCGGACCCCCTACGAGCAGTACTTC.